The present TCR beta chain was sequenced within a study of regulatory T cells in long-lasting Graves disease. In this sample, this clonotype turned up a few times. Time point denoted: newly diagnosed GD, antithyroid drugs for less than 3 months. PBMC-derived RNA was used for the TCR library. The CDR3 is 14 amino acids. Germline V CDR1 and CDR2: MNHNS, SASEGT. V was cut by 1 base and J by 1 base, with 6 bases left in between. CDR3-region Arm-PCR and iRepertoire HTBI primers produced the TCR beta libraries. TCRdb re-called the multiplex PCR reads with MiXCR, one entry per CDR3 protein. The table records about 200,000 distinct CDR3 sequences, 15% to 20% of them present only once.

This TCR derives from a female donor with Graves disease. V gene TRBV6-1 combines with J gene TRBJ2-3; D not resolved. The sample in question was peripheral blood mononuclear cells (PBMCs), obtained at new diagnosis, from a patient treated with antithyroid drugs. The CDR3: CASSEVGGTDTQYF. The DNA of the CDR3 is TGTGCCAGCAGTGAAGTCGGAGGCACAGATACGCAGTATTTT.